The 9 T cell receptor beta chains presented below share a single source sample, sequenced in a study of cytomegalovirus exposure and HLA in healthy donors. 60 Vbeta and 13 Jbeta primers were used in PCR. This table comes from immunoSEQ multiplex PCR, and its TCRdb copy is limited to in-frame clones, with some not included. Of roughly 140,000 clones in the sample, 60% to 85% are singletons; the top ten hold 2.8%. Sequencing was done on a sample of PBMCs. These receptors came from a male donor in good health and CMV-seronegative.

The chain links TRBV10-3 to TRBJ1-1, with D unresolved. Germline lookup yields CDR1 ENHRY and CDR2 SYGVKD. The CDR3 runs 12 residues. V shed 5 bases and J shed 5 bases, with 9 bases lying between them. The CDR3 bases are TGTGCCATCAGTCCGGAGGATACTGAAGCTTTCTTT. Its protein product is CAISPEDTEAFF.

V is TRBV7-9 and J is TRBJ1-1; D ambiguous. Germline V CDR1 and CDR2: SEHNR, FQNEAQ (reference sequence). The CDR3 is made up of 12 amino acids. Trimming removed 5 bases from V and 5 bases from J, with 9 bases in between. CDR3 bases: TGTGCCAGCAGCCCCCTGCAGACTGAAGCTTTCTTT. Residues: CASSPLQTEAFF. The complete variable domain, with remaining parts taken from reference TRBV7-9 and TRBJ1-1, reads DTGVSQNPRHKITKRGQNVTFRCDPISEHNRLYWYRQTLGQGPEFLTYFQNEAQLEKSRLLSDRFSAERPKGSFSTLEIQRTEQGDSAMYLCASSPLQTEAFFGQGTRLTVV.

The V and J genes are TRBV2 and TRBJ2-7; tentatively, D is TRBD2 (5 bases). This CDR3 comprises 12 residues. V was shortened by 3 bases and J by 9 bases, with 12 bases between the two germline ends. The germline V gene has CDR1 SNHLY and CDR2 FYNNEI. For the CDR3, the DNA is TGTGCCAGCAGTGATCGGGGATGGGTGCAGTACTTC. Its protein is CASSDRGWVQYF.

This clone was seen only a few times. This sequence joins TRBV29-1 and TRBJ1-2; 8 bases map to TRBD1. CDR1 SQVTM and CDR2 ANQGSEA come from the germline V gene. The trim removed 7 bases at V and 1 base at J, leaving 5 bases unmatched. The CDR3 runs 13 residues. The CDR3 is CSGGTGGNYGYTF. The CDR3 DNA is TGCAGCGGTGGAACAGGGGGTAACTATGGCTACACCTTC.

The chain is built from TRBV19 and TRBJ2-7; possibly TRBD1 for D (6 bases). The V end was cut by 6 bases, the J end by 3 bases, with 15 bases between. Germline CDR1 is LNHDA and CDR2 is SQIVND (reference sequence). The length of the CDR3 is 14 residues. The CDR3 DNA is TGTGCCAGTAGCGAAAGGACAGTCTTCTACGAGCAGTACTTC. It yields the protein CASSERTVFYEQYF.

This chain uses TRBV19 with TRBJ1-5, with 10 nucleotides matching TRBD1. CDR1 and CDR2 (germline): LNHDA, SQIVND (reference sequence). CDR3 length: 15 amino acids. J was trimmed by 10 bases and V by 4 bases; bases with no gene match: 10. The CDR3 DNA reads as TGTGCCAGTAGTACAGCGGACAGGGGGATTGCTCCCCAGCATTTT. It specifies CASSTADRGIAPQHF.

The chain employs TRBV9 and TRBJ2-2; a weak D match, TRBD2 (5 bases). CDR3 length: 14 amino acids. V lost 0 bases and J lost 5, with 8 bases in between. The germline CDR1 and CDR2 sequences are SGDLS and YYNGEE. The CDR3 sequence is CASSVATSTGELFF. CDR3 sequence (DNA): TGTGCCAGCAGCGTAGCTACTAGTACCGGGGAGCTGTTTTTT.

This clone showed up just once. The V and J genes are TRBV6-1 and TRBJ2-3; the match to TRBD1 covers 9 bases. Germline loops: CDR1 MNHNS, CDR2 SASEGT. The CDR3 spans 16 residues. J gave up 0 bases and V 4 bases, and 5 bases lay outside the gene matches. CDR3 DNA sequence: TGTGCCAGCAGTGGGGGGACAGGGACCAGCACAGATACGCAGTATTTT. Protein sequence: CASSGGTGTSTDTQYF.

This chain joins TRBV29-1 and TRBJ2-2; 9 bases match TRBD1. In germline, CDR1 is SQVTM, CDR2 ANQGSEA. J lost 2 bases, V lost 4 bases, and 2 bases had no gene match. The CDR3 has 14 residues. In DNA form, the CDR3 reads TGCAGCGTTGGACAGGGGGGTAACACCGGGGAGCTGTTTTTT. Amino acids: CSVGQGGNTGELFF.